The rows below give T cell receptor beta chains drawn from one sample of a study of blood T cells in healthy people across ages. TCRdb independently ran MiXCR on the 5' RACE reads; one entry per CDR3 protein. Among 550,000 to 600,000 distinct CDR3 sequences listed, 25% to 30% were seen once. Sequencing was done on a sample of blood. The receptor set was obtained from a woman in her sixties or seventies in good health. The CDR3 runs from the conserved cysteine through the conserved F or W. The D gene is left open where the match is weak. For some rows the clone size is stated as once, few or many, or as a class when expanded; others skip it.

>few|TRBV7-2|TRBJ2-1|13|.
TGTGCCAGCAGCCGTAGGGGGTACAATGAGCAGTTCTTC
CASSRRGYNEQFF
>.|TRBV4-3|TRBJ2-5|15|.
TGCGCCAGCAGCCAAGATTGGGGGGGCTTAGAGACCCAGTACTTC
CASSQDWGGLETQYF
>.|TRBV3-1|TRBJ1-1|14|.
TGTGCCAGCAGCCCCTCTTCGGGTTCAACTGAAGCTTTCTTT
CASSPSSGSTEAFF
>few|TRBV12-3/TRBV12-4|TRBJ2-2|17|.
TGTGCCAGCAGCCCCGAAGGCCGGGAGCTAAACACCGGGGAGCTGTTTTTT
CASSPEGRELNTGELFF
>.|TRBV9|TRBJ1-2|18|TRBD1
TGTGCCAGCAGCGTAGATCTATTACAGGGGGCAGGGGAGCGCGGCTACACCTTC
CASSVDLLQGAGERGYTF
>.|TRBV15|TRBJ2-1|18|TRBD2
TGTGCCACCAGCAGTACTAGCGGGGGGGCCTTGTCGGCAGAGACCCGGTACTTC
CATSSTSGGALSAETRYF
>.|TRBV7-2|TRBJ1-1|13|.
TGTGCCAGCAGCTCGGGGGGGTGGACTGAAGCTTTCTTT
CASSSGGWTEAFF
>few|TRBV9|TRBJ2-4|14|.
TGTGCCAGCAGCGTAGGACCGAGTAAAGACATTCAGTACTTC
CASSVGPSKDIQYF
>.|TRBV6-6|TRBJ1-5|13|.
TGTGCGGCCCGGGGGGTGAGGGCTCAGCCCCAGCATTTT
CAARGVRAQPQHF
>few|TRBV7-9|TRBJ1-1|15|.
TGTGCCAGCAGCGTTGGGACCAGACAGAACACTGAAGCTTTCTTT
CASSVGTRQNTEAFF
>.|TRBV24-1|TRBJ1-1|15|.
TGTGCCACCAGTGACGGGCACGGACAGAACACTGAAGCTTTCTTT
CATSDGHGQNTEAFF
>.|TRBV20-1|TRBJ2-1|16|TRBD2
TGCAGTGCTAGAGATCTCACGGGGGGGAACTACAATGAGCAGTTCTTC
CSARDLTGGNYNEQFF
>.|TRBV5-1|TRBJ1-2|17|TRBD1
TGCGCCAGCAGCTACCGGGACAGGGGCCTCCCTAACTATGGCTACACCTTC
CASSYRDRGLPNYGYTF
>few|TRBV27|TRBJ2-5|14|TRBD1
TGTGCCAGCAGTTCCAGGGGGCACGGTGAGACCCAGTACTTC
CASSSRGHGETQYF
>.|TRBV24-1|TRBJ1-4|15|TRBD1
TGTGCCACCAGTGATTCGGGACAGGGTAATGAAAAACTGTTTTTT
CATSDSGQGNEKLFF
>.|TRBV29-1|TRBJ1-2|17|TRBD1
TGCAGCGTTGAAGTTGGGACAGGGGGATTGGGGGCCTATGGCTACACCTTC
CSVEVGTGGLGAYGYTF
>.|TRBV20-1|TRBJ1-4|13|TRBD1
TGCAGTGCTAGTAACAGGGGGAGCGAAAAACTGTTTTTT
CSASNRGSEKLFF
>few|TRBV5-1|TRBJ1-1|17|.
TGCGCCAGCAGCTTGGGAGGGCAGAGGTCTGGGAACACTGAAGCTTTCTTT
CASSLGGQRSGNTEAFF
>.|TRBV5-1|TRBJ2-1|14|TRBD2
TGCGCCAGCAGCTTGTCTGCGGGGGGCAATGAGCAGTTCTTC
CASSLSAGGNEQFF
>.|TRBV7-2|TRBJ2-5|15|TRBD2
TGTGCCAGCAGCTCCGGGGGGGCGAATTTAGAGACCCAGTACTTC
CASSSGGANLETQYF
>many|TRBV12-3/TRBV12-4|TRBJ1-5|12|.
TGTGCCAGCACCAATAGTCCCGAGCCCCAGCATTTT
CASTNSPEPQHF
>.|TRBV12-3/TRBV12-4|TRBJ1-1|14|.
TGTGCCAGCAATCACAGACGGATTAACACTGAAGCTTTCTTT
CASNHRRINTEAFF
>few|TRBV3-1|TRBJ2-4|11|.
TGTGCCAGCAGCCTCCGGGGCATTCAGTACTTC
CASSLRGIQYF